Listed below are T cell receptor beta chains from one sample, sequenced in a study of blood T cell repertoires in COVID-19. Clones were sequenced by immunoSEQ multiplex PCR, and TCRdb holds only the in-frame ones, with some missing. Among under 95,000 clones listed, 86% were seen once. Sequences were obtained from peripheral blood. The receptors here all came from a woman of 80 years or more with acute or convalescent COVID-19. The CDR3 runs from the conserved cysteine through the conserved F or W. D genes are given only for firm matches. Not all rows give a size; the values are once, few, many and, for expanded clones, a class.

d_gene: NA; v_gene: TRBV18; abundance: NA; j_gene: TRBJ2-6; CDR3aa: CASSPKGLHGANVLTF; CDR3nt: TGTGCCAGCTCACCAAAGGGGTTGCATGGGGCCAACGTCCTGACTTTC
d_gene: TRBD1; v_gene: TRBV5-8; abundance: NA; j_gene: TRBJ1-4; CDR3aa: CASSSGQGGSEKLFF; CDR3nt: TGTGCCAGCAGCTCCGGACAGGGGGGAAGTGAAAAACTGTTTTTT
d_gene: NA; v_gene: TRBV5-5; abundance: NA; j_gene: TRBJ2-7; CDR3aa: CASSLGSGTYEQYF; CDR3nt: TGTGCCAGCAGCTTAGGATCGGGTACCTACGAGCAGTACTTC
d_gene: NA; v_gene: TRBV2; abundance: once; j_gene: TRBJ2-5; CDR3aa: CASRAQGFQETQYF; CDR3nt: TGTGCCAGCCGAGCACAGGGCTTCCAAGAGACCCAGTACTTC
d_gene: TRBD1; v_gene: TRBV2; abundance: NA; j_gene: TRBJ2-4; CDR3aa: CASRDRDLGDIQYF; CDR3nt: TGTGCCAGCAGAGACAGGGACCTTGGGGACATTCAGTACTTT
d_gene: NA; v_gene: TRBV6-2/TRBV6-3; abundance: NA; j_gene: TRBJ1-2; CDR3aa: CASSIYVGEIGYTF; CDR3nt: TGTGCCAGCAGTATTTACGTCGGGGAAATTGGCTACACCTTC
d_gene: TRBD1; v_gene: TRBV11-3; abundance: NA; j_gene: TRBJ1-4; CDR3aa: CASSPGQGGTNEKLFF; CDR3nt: TGTGCCAGCAGCCCTGGACAGGGAGGGACTAATGAAAAACTGTTTTTT
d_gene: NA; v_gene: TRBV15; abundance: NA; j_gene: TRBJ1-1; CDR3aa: CATSRAERQNTEAFF; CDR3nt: TGTGCCACCAGCAGAGCTGAGAGACAGAACACTGAAGCTTTCTTT
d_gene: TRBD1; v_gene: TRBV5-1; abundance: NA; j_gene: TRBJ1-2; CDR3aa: CASSSQTGNYGYTF; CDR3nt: TGCGCCAGCAGCTCCCAGACAGGGAACTATGGCTACACCTTC
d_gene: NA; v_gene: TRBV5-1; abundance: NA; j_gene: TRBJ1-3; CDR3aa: CASSFTTGDSGNTIYF; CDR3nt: TGCGCCAGCAGCTTTACGACAGGCGACTCTGGAAACACCATATATTTT
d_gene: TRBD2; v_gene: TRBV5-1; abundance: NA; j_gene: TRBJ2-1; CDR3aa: CASADSGGSSYNEQFF; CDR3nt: TGCGCCAGCGCAGATAGCGGGGGGAGCTCCTACAATGAGCAGTTCTTC
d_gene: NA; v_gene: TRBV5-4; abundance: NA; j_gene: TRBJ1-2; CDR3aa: CASSGYSELRYTF; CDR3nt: TGTGCCAGCAGCGGATATTCGGAGTTACGCTACACCTTC
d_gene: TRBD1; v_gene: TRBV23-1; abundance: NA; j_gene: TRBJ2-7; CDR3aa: CASSQETGAYEQYF; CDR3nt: TGCGCCAGCAGTCAGGAGACAGGGGCCTACGAGCAGTACTTC
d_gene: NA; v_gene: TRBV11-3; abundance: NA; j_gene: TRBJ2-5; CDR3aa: CASTQGMGTQYF; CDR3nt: TGTGCCAGCACCCAGGGAATGGGGACCCAGTACTTC
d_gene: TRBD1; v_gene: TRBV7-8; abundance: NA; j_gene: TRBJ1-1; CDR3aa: CASSQGRDSETFF; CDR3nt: TGTGCCAGCAGCCAGGGCCGGGACAGTGAAACTTTCTTT
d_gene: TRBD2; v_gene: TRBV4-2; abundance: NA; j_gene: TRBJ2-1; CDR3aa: CASSVGGGNYNEQFF; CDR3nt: TGTGCCAGCAGCGTTGGCGGGGGGAACTACAATGAGCAGTTCTTC
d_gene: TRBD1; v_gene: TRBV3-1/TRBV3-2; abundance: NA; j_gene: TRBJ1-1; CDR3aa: CASSQFRTGKAFF; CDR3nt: TGTGCCAGCAGCCAGTTTCGGACAGGGAAAGCTTTCTTT
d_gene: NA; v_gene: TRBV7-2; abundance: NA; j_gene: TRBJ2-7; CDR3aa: CASSSGGLIYEQYF; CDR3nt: TGTGCCAGCAGCTCCGGGGGACTCATCTACGAGCAGTACTTC
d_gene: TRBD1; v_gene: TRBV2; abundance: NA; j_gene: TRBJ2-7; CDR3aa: CASRVGGNEQYF; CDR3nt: TGTGCCAGCAGGGTAGGGGGCAACGAGCAGTACTTC
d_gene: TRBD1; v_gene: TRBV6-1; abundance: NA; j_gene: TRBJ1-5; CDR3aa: CASSEAGQGRYPQHF; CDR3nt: TGTGCCAGCAGTGAGGCGGGACAGGGACGTTATCCCCAGCATTTT
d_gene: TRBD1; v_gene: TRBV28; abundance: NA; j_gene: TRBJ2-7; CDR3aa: CASSFPGGIEQYF; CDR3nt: TGTGCCAGCAGTTTTCCAGGGGGCATCGAGCAGTACTTC
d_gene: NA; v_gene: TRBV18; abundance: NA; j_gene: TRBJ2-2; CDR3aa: CASSPFLTGGAGELFF; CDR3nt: TGTGCCAGCTCACCATTCCTGACAGGTGGGGCCGGGGAGCTGTTTTTT
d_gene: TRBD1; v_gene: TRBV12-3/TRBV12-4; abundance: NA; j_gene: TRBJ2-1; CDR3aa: CASTGQGRNEQFF; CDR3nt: TGTGCCAGCACCGGACAGGGCCGTAATGAGCAGTTCTTC
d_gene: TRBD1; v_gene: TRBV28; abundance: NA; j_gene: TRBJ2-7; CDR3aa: CASRTPGQGTYEQYF; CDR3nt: TGTGCCAGCAGGACACCGGGACAGGGAACCTACGAGCAGTACTTC
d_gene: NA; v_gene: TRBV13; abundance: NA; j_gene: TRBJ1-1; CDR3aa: CASSLEQNTEAFF; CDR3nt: TGTGCCAGCAGCTTAGAACAGAACACTGAAGCTTTCTTT
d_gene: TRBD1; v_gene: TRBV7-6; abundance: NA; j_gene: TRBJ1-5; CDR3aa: CASSLDPADRDQPQHF; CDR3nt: TGTGCCAGCAGCTTAGATCCCGCGGACAGGGACCAGCCCCAGCATTTT
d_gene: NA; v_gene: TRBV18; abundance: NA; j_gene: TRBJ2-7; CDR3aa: CASSPRTATSYEQYF; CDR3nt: TGTGCCAGCTCACCCAGGACAGCGACCTCCTACGAGCAGTACTTC
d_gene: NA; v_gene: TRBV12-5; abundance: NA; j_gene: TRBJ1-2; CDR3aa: CASGSSTGRGYDGYTF; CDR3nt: TGTGCTAGTGGTTCCTCAACAGGGAGAGGTTACGATGGCTACACCTTC
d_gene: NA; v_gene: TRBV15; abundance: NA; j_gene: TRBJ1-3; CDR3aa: CATSRDVRVGNTIYF; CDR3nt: TGTGCCACCAGCAGAGATGTGCGCGTTGGAAACACCATATATTTT
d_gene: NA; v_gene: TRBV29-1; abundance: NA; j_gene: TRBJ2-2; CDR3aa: CSVQWAPNTGELFF; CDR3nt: TGCAGCGTCCAGTGGGCCCCGAACACCGGGGAGCTGTTTTTT
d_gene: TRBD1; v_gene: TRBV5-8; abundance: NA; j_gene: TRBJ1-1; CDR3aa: CASLPRAGGRNTEAFF; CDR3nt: TGTGCCAGCCTCCCGAGGGCAGGGGGCAGGAACACTGAAGCTTTCTTT
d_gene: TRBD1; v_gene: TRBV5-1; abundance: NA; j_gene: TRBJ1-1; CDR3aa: CASSLGTGFDTEAFF; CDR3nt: TGCGCCAGCAGCCTGGGGACAGGGTTTGACACTGAAGCTTTCTTT